This T cell receptor (beta chain) was obtained from a study of T cells in Graves' hyperthyroidism and ophthalmopathy. Overall study findings and caveats: Most thyroid clonotypes with frequency above 0.001 were detected in blood.

Amplification yielded TCR beta CDR3 regions, with RNA transcripts as the source. The TCR CDR3 was amplified in a first-round RT-PCR using the HTBI primer set. TCRdb re-analysed the multiplex PCR reads in MiXCR, keeping a single row per CDR3 protein. The data hold 300,000 to 500,000 distinct CDR3 sequences, with more than 12% observed a single time. This clonotype was observed at least ten times. What it binds is unknown. CDR1 and CDR2 from the germline V gene are MNHEY and SVGEGT. With V trimmed by 6 bases and J by 7 bases, 9 bases remained unmatched. The CDR3 covers 16 residues. Specimen: blood. The genes are TRBV6-2 or TRBV6-3 and TRBJ2-1; 13 bases agree with TRBD2. This receptor was obtained from a man over 45 with Graves' ophthalmopathy. The CDR3 protein is CASSQRTSGSWNEQFF. The DNA for the CDR3 is TGTGCCAGCAGCCAAAGGACTAGCGGGAGCTGGAATGAGCAGTTCTTC.